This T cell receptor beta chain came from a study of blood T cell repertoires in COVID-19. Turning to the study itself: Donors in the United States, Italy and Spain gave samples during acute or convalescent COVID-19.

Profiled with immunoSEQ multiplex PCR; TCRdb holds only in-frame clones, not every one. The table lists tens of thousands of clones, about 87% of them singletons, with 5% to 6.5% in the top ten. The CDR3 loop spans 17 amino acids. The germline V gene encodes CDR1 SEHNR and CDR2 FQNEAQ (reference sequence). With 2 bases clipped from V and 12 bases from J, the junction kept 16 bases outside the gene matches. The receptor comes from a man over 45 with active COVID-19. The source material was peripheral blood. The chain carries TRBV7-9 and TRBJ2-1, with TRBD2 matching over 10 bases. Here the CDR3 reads CASSLTYRTSGLVRQFF. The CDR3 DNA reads TGTGCCAGCAGCTTAACGTACCGGACTAGCGGACTTGTTCGGCAGTTCTTC.